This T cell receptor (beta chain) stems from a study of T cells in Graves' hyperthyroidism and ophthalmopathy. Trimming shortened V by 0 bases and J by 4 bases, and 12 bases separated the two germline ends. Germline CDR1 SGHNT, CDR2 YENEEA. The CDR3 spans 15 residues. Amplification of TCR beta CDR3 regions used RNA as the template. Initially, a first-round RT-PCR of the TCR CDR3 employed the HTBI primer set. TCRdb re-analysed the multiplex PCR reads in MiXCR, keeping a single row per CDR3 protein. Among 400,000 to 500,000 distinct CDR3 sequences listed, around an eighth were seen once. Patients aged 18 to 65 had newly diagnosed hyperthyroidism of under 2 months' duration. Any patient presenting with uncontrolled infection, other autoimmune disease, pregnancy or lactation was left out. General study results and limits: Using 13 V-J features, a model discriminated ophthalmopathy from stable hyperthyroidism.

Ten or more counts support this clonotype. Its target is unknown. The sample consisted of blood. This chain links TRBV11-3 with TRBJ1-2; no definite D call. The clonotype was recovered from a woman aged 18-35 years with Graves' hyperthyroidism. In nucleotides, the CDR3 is TGTGCCAGCAGCTTAGATCAAGGTCAGCTCTATGGCTACACCTTC. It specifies CASSLDQGQLYGYTF. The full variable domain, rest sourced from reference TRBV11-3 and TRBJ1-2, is EAGVVQSPRYKIIEKKQPVAFWCNPISGHNTLYWYLQNLGQGPELLIRYENEEAVDDSQLPKDRFSAERLKGVDSTLKIQPAELGDSAVYLCASSLDQGQLYGYTFGSGTRLTVV.